This record concerns one T cell receptor beta chain sequence. V was trimmed by 0 bases and J by 0 bases, leaving 8 bases between them. Germline lookup yields CDR1 SGHTA and CDR2 FQGNSA. The CDR3 loop spans 15 amino acids. TCRdb's table, derived via immunoSEQ multiplex PCR, lists solely in-frame clones and lacks some. The sample yields about 22,000 clones, about nine tenths seen once. The data were taken from a study of T cells in tumors and immune-related adverse events. This TCR was sampled from a female donor with metastatic renal cell carcinoma. The rearrangement links TRBV7-2 to TRBJ1-2, with D unclear. The sequencing used lymph node tissue, collected from a patient treated with anti-PD-1 therapy. CDR3 in amino acids: CASSLAGWANYGYTF. The CDR3 DNA follows: TGTGCCAGCAGCTTAGCGGGATGGGCTAACTATGGCTACACCTTC.